These 21 T cell receptor beta chains originate from one sample sequenced in a study of blood T cell repertoires in COVID-19. Only in-frame clones appear in the TCRdb table, and some are missing; sequencing was by immunoSEQ multiplex PCR. The sample lists 130,000 to 150,000 clones; roughly 87% were seen once. Sequenced: peripheral blood. These receptors were taken from a woman aged 50 to 60 with acute or convalescent COVID-19.

This clone was observed once. The gene calls are TRBV6-4 and TRBJ1-5; 11 bases fit TRBD1. The germline CDR1 and CDR2 sequences are MRHNA and SNTAGT. There are 16 residues in the CDR3. V was pared by 3 bases and J by 10 bases, with 11 bases of the junction left unmatched. As DNA, the CDR3 is TGTGCCAGCAGTGATCCGGACAGGGGGCGCGGCAGCCCCCAGCATTTT. Its translation is CASSDPDRGRGSPQHF.

The gene calls are TRBV11-3 and TRBJ2-1; 9 nucleotides agree with TRBD2. The germline V gene has CDR1 SGHNT and CDR2 YENEEA. V shed 8 bases, J shed 4 bases, and the junction held 3 bases outside the gene matches. The CDR3 totals 13 residues. This CDR3 is CASGAGGYNEQFF. The CDR3 DNA is TGTGCCAGCGGAGCGGGAGGATACAATGAGCAGTTCTTC.

The chain employs TRBV5-1 and TRBJ1-1; unclear D gene. The CDR3 is made up of 14 amino acids. Between the trimmed V and J ends, which lost 0 bases and 1 base, there was a span of 7 bases. CDR1 and CDR2 from the germline V gene are SGHRS and YFSETQ. The CDR3 protein is CASSLGPANTEAFF. The CDR3 nucleotides read TGCGCCAGCAGCTTGGGGCCTGCGAACACTGAAGCTTTCTTT.

Worth noting for this clone: Germline is not matched at one junction end, which may reflect a read error. V and J are TRBV5-1 and TRBJ2-7; D possibly corresponds to TRBD1 (6 bases). Germline CDR1 reads SGHRS; CDR2 reads YFSETQ. The CDR3 extends over 13 amino acids. The CDR3 nucleotides are TGCGCCACCAGCCGGGACACCCCCTACGAGCAGTACTTC. Protein sequence: CATSRDTPYEQYF.

This chain uses TRBV27 with TRBJ1-5; a possible D gene is TRBD1 (5 bases). V lost 6 bases and J 5 bases, leaving 11 bases between the germline ends. Germline CDR1 reads MNHEY; CDR2 reads SMNVEV (reference sequence). The CDR3 is 13 amino acids. CDR3 in DNA: TGTGCCAGCAGCCGTATAGGGGATCAGCCCCAGCATTTT. Translation: CASSRIGDQPQHF.

The gene calls are TRBV30 and TRBJ2-2; 7 bases line up with TRBD1. CDR3 size: 14 residues. CDR1 and CDR2 (germline): GTSNPN, SVGIG (reference sequence). The J segment lost 7 bases and the V segment lost 2 bases, leaving 7 bases of the junction unmatched. The CDR3 spells CAWSKDRAGGELFF. CDR3 bases: TGTGCCTGGAGTAAAGACAGGGCAGGCGGGGAGCTGTTTTTT.

For the CDR3, the DNA is TGTGCCAGCAGCACCGGGACAGGGGGACCCAATGAGCAGTTCTTC. Residues: CASSTGTGGPNEQFF. The J gene is TRBJ2-1, the V gene TRBV7-9; TRBD1 aligns across 11 bases. This CDR3 spans 15 amino acids. The V segment lost 5 bases and the J segment 6 bases; nucleotides outside the gene matches: 6. CDR1 is SEHNR, CDR2 FQNEAQ, per germline (reference sequence).

V usage is TRBV11-2 and J usage is TRBJ2-2; D is unclear. Looked up from germline, CDR1 is SGHAT and CDR2 is FQNNGV. The CDR3 is made up of 12 amino acids. V was trimmed by 5 bases and J by 4 bases, leaving 5 bases between them. The CDR3 loop reads CASSPRTGELFF. CDR3 bases: TGTGCCAGCAGCCCCCGCACCGGGGAGCTGTTTTTT.

The J gene is TRBJ1-2, the V gene TRBV19; D possibly corresponds to TRBD1 (5 bases). CDR3 size: 12 residues. Germline V gene lookup returns CDR1 LNHDA and CDR2 SQIVND (reference sequence). V was trimmed by 7 bases and J by 4 bases, leaving 10 bases between them. CDR3 nucleotides: TGTGCCAGTATCGGGACTGTCTATGGCTACACCTTC. As protein: CASIGTVYGYTF.

V gene TRBV29-1 combines with J gene TRBJ2-2; 8 bases fit TRBD2. The length of the CDR3 is 13 residues. V was pared by 4 bases and J by 7 bases, with 5 bases of the junction left unmatched. Germline V gene data show CDR1 as SQVTM and CDR2 as ANQGSEA. The CDR3 sequence: CSVATSGSGELFF. The CDR3 DNA reads TGCAGCGTTGCCACTAGCGGTAGCGGGGAGCTGTTTTTT.

The gene calls are TRBV6-2 or TRBV6-3 and TRBJ1-5, with TRBD1 as a possible D gene (5 bases). Trimming shortened V by 2 bases and J by 5 bases, and 13 bases separated the two germline ends. The CDR3 covers 15 residues. Germline assignment: CDR1 MNHEY and CDR2 SVGEGT. The CDR3 coding sequence is TGTGCCAGCAGTTACGGCAGGGATCCCCATCAGCCCCAGCATTTT. Its protein product is CASSYGRDPHQPQHF.

The chain joins TRBV4-1 to TRBJ1-2; D perhaps matches TRBD1 (5 bases). Germline V gives CDR1 MGHRA, CDR2 YSYEKL. Deletions cut 1 base from V and 1 base from J, with 13 bases between. This CDR3 is built from 16 residues. The CDR3: CASSQGGQGLNYGYTF. CDR3 sequence (DNA): TGCGCCAGCAGCCAAGGTGGGCAGGGACTTAACTATGGCTACACCTTC.

This clone was detected once. The V gene is TRBV5-8, the J gene TRBJ1-3, with D uncertain. CDR3 length: 13 amino acids. V was pared by 0 bases and J by 4 bases, with 5 bases between. Germline lookup yields CDR1 SGHTS and CDR2 YDEGEE. CDR3 sequence reads: CASSLGGGNTIYF. The DNA for the CDR3 is TGTGCCAGCAGCTTGGGCGGAGGAAACACCATATATTTT.

There are a few counts of this clone. V gene TRBV5-1 combines with J gene TRBJ1-6; 9 nucleotides align to TRBD1. V was pared by 3 bases and J by 7 bases, with 8 bases of the junction left unmatched. The CDR3 covers 16 residues. The V gene's germline CDR1 is SGHRS and CDR2 YFSETQ. The chain's CDR3 is CASSSSGTGRNSPLHF. Here the CDR3 DNA reads TGCGCCAGCAGCTCGTCCGGGACAGGGCGAAATTCACCCCTCCACTTT. Supplemented by reference TRBV5-1 and TRBJ1-6, the full variable domain reads KAGVTQTPRYLIKTRGQQVTLSCSPISGHRSVSWYQQTPGQGLQFLFEYFSETQRNKGNFPGRFSGRQFSNSRSEMNVSTLELGDSALYLCASSSSGTGRNSPLHFGNGTRLTVT.

The chain has TRBV9 and TRBJ1-2; D is perhaps TRBD1 (5 bases). The CDR3 spans 12 residues. Trimming left V 4 bases short and J 8 bases short, with 12 bases between. CDR1 and CDR2 (germline): SGDLS, YYNGEE. The DNA for the CDR3 is TGTGCCAGCAGCCCGCGGGGGGAAGGCTACACCTTC. This encodes CASSPRGEGYTF.

The rearrangement joins TRBV30 to TRBJ2-1; 12 bases are shared with TRBD1. Looked up from germline, CDR1 is GTSNPN and CDR2 is SVGIG (reference sequence). The CDR3 extends over 16 amino acids. The V gene end was trimmed by 3 bases and the J gene end by 8 bases; junction bases not matched to a gene: 11. The CDR3 region is CAWRNRDRGRRYEQFF. CDR3 nucleotides: TGTGCCTGGAGGAACCGGGACAGGGGGCGCCGGTATGAGCAGTTCTTC.

This chain connects TRBV9 to TRBJ1-5, with 8 bases that match TRBD1. Germline V gene data show CDR1 as SGDLS and CDR2 as YYNGEE. After removal of 2 bases from V and 6 bases from J, the junction contained 4 bases not matched to a gene. This CDR3 comprises 14 residues. CDR3 in DNA: TGTGCCAGCAGCGTCGGACAGGGAAGTCAGCCCCAGCATTTT. This gives the protein CASSVGQGSQPQHF.

This chain uses TRBV15 with TRBJ1-1, with D hard to call. V shed 0 bases and J shed 2 bases, with 7 bases lying between them. This CDR3 region has 14 residues. Germline CDR1 is LNHNV and CDR2 is YYDKDF (reference sequence). CDR3 DNA sequence: TGTGCCACCAGCAGAGATAGATCTAACACTGAAGCTTTCTTT. Its translation: CATSRDRSNTEAFF. Drawing the rest from reference TRBV15 and TRBJ1-1, the complete variable domain is DAMVIQNPRYQVTQFGKPVTLSCSQTLNHNVMYWYQQKSSQAPKLLFHYYDKDFNNEADTPDNFQSRRPNTSFCFLDIRSPGLGDTAMYLCATSRDRSNTEAFFGQGTRLTVV.

The chain uses TRBV25-1 and TRBJ1-2; D not certain. CDR1 and CDR2 (germline): MGHDK, SYGVNS. This CDR3 comprises 12 residues. V was trimmed by 1 base and J by 5 bases, leaving 5 bases between them. The CDR3 sequence is CASSESVYGYTF. CDR3 nucleotides: TGTGCCAGCAGTGAATCGGTGTATGGCTACACCTTC.

This chain connects TRBV5-8 to TRBJ2-2; possible D gene TRBD1, 6 bases. This CDR3 comprises 15 residues. Trimming removed 4 bases from V and 6 bases from J, with 16 bases in between. Germline V gives CDR1 SGHTS, CDR2 YDEGEE. The CDR3 protein is CASSHPRGMAGELFF. The CDR3 DNA sequence: TGTGCCAGCAGCCACCCCAGGGGAATGGCCGGGGAGCTGTTTTTT.

The CDR3 reads CATRSGANVLTF. The CDR3 nucleotides read TGTGCCACCCGTTCTGGGGCCAACGTCCTGACTTTC. The rearrangement uses TRBV24-1 and TRBJ2-6, with D unresolved. The V end lost 9 bases, the J end lost 1 base, and 3 bases lay between the germline ends. The CDR3 has 12 residues. Germline V CDR1 and CDR2: KGHDR, SFDVKD.